The clone carrying this TCR beta chain came up a few times. What it recognizes is unknown. The CDR3 extends over 16 amino acids. V lost 0 bases and J lost 7, with 16 bases in between. Germline-derived CDR1 and CDR2 are SGHVS and FQNEAQ. TCRdb fed the 5' RACE reads into MiXCR, producing one record per CDR3 protein. The data show 350,000 to 400,000 distinct CDR3 sequences, approximately 14% seen once. This entry is derived from a study of T-cell memory formation after mild COVID-19. Study conclusions and caveats: Contracting clones from day 15 to 85 had balanced CD4/CD8; later expanders favoured CD4+. Contracting CD4+ clones were located mainly in CM and EM, and CD8+ clones in EMRA. The finding that pre-infection memory included some responding clones suggested that cross-reactive memory joined.

The TCR originated in a young man who had mild COVID-19 (a few samples of this study predate the infection). Cell type and time point are not known. The sequencing input was PBMCs or a T cell subset sorted from them (not recorded which). V usage is TRBV7-8 and J usage is TRBJ1-5; D ambiguous. CDR3 in DNA: TGTGCCAGCAGCTTAGCGCCCGACGGGAGAAGACAGCCCCAGCATTTT. Its protein product is CASSLAPDGRRQPQHF.